Below, 25 T cell receptor beta chains from the same sample are listed, as sequenced in a study of blood T cell repertoires in COVID-19. This table comes from immunoSEQ multiplex PCR, and its TCRdb copy is limited to in-frame clones, with some not included. The profile covers around 310,000 clones, with just under 90% appearing a single time and about 9.4% taken by the ten largest. Sequenced input: PBMCs or T cells enriched from blood (not recorded which). These receptors were taken from a woman aged 30 to 39 who had recovered from COVID-19.

The chain joins TRBV12-5 to TRBJ2-5, with TRBD1 as a possible D gene (6 bases). Trimming removed 3 bases from V and 2 bases from J, with 13 bases in between. CDR1 and CDR2 (germline): LGHNT, FRNRAP. This CDR3 region has 15 residues. CDR3 loop: CASGFLTGPQETQYF. The CDR3 nucleotides read TGTGCTAGTGGTTTCTTGACAGGCCCGCAAGAGACCCAGTACTTC. The full variable domain, rest sourced from reference TRBV12-5 and TRBJ2-5, is DARVTQTPRHKVTEMGQEVTMRCQPILGHNTVFWYRQTMMQGLELLAYFRNRAPLDDSGMPKDRFSAEMPDATLATLKIQPSEPRDSAVYFCASGFLTGPQETQYFGPGTRLLVL.

The V gene is TRBV19, the J gene TRBJ1-3, with unresolved D. V lost 7 bases to trimming and J lost 5 bases, with 12 bases between them. This CDR3 has 13 amino acids. The germline V gene has CDR1 LNHDA and CDR2 SQIVND (reference sequence). CDR3: CASTHLSRNTIYF. As DNA, the CDR3 is TGTGCCAGTACCCACCTGAGTAGAAACACCATATATTTT.

V usage is TRBV28 and J usage is TRBJ2-7; D gene ambiguous. The germline V and J ends were trimmed by 5 bases and 2 bases, with 10 bases remaining between them. The germline CDR1 and CDR2 sequences are MDHEN and SYDVKM. The CDR3 totals 13 residues. CDR3 region: CASSPPSPYEQYF. The CDR3 DNA is TGTGCCAGCAGTCCCCCAAGCCCCTACGAGCAGTACTTC.

This clone turned up a few times. This chain joins TRBV5-1 and TRBJ1-3; D gene unclear. The V end lost 4 bases, the J end lost 4 bases, and 12 bases lay between the germline ends. CDR3 length equals 14 residues. CDR1 and CDR2 (germline): SGHRS, YFSETQ. The CDR3 DNA is TGCGCCAGCAGCCCGGCGCCGGGAGGAAACACCATATATTTT. Translated: CASSPAPGGNTIYF.

The J gene is TRBJ2-3, the V gene TRBV15, with D perhaps TRBD2 (6 bases). The V end was cut by 1 base, the J end by 3 bases, with 11 bases between. Germline CDR1 reads LNHNV; CDR2 reads YYDKDF (reference sequence). The CDR3 is 15 residues long. The CDR3 coding sequence is TGTGCCACCAGCAGAGTAGGCGGGACTACAGATACGCAGTATTTT. Translating gives CATSRVGGTTDTQYF.

The rearrangement links TRBV5-5 to TRBJ2-3, with D perhaps matching TRBD2 (5 bases). Trimming left V 4 bases short and J 2 bases short, with 11 bases between. The CDR3 has 14 amino acids. The germline gives CDR1 SGHKS, CDR2 YYEKEE (reference sequence). The CDR3 here is CASSTFSDTDTQYF. For the CDR3, the DNA is TGTGCCAGCAGCACTTTTAGCGACACAGATACGCAGTATTTT.

This sequence joins TRBV28 and TRBJ1-4; TRBD1 is a possible D gene (6 bases). There are 13 residues in the CDR3. V was clipped by 5 bases and J by 8 bases, with 12 bases between them. CDR1 is MDHEN, CDR2 SYDVKM, per germline. In DNA, the CDR3 is TGTGCCAGCAGTCAGATACAGGGCGAAAAACTGTTTTTT. It translates to CASSQIQGEKLFF.

The rearrangement links TRBV18 to TRBJ2-7; TRBD1 matches 7 bases. V dropped 6 bases and J dropped 0; count of bases not matched to a gene: 14. The CDR3 covers 17 residues. CDR1 KGHSH and CDR2 LQKENI come from the germline V gene. The CDR3 is CASSPVTGVQSSYEQYF. CDR3 nucleotides: TGTGCCAGCTCGCCCGTCACAGGGGTCCAAAGCTCCTACGAGCAGTACTTC.

In its sample, this clone was seen a few times. This chain joins TRBV5-5 and TRBJ1-2; 8 bases fit TRBD1. The CDR3 sequence is 13 residues long. J lost 4 bases, V lost 3 bases, and 2 bases had no gene match. The germline gives CDR1 SGHKS, CDR2 YYEKEE (reference sequence). The CDR3 protein is CASSSQGVYGYTF. DNA of the CDR3: TGTGCCAGCAGCTCACAGGGGGTCTATGGCTACACCTTC.

The genes are TRBV9 and TRBJ1-2; maybe TRBD1 (6 bases). CDR3 length equals 14 residues. Germline assignment: CDR1 SGDLS and CDR2 YYNGEE. The V end was cut by 3 bases, the J end by 5 bases, with 14 bases between. The DNA of the CDR3 is TGTGCCAGCAGCGCTGGGGACACCTCGTATGGCTACACCTTC. Protein: CASSAGDTSYGYTF.

The chain joins TRBV28 to TRBJ1-1; 7 bases match TRBD1. V was clipped by 2 bases and J by 6 bases; unmatched bases: 0. This CDR3 region has 12 residues. Germline CDR1 and CDR2: MDHEN and SYDVKM. The CDR3 protein is CASSLGTAEAFF. The DNA of the CDR3 is TGTGCCAGCAGTTTAGGGACAGCTGAAGCTTTCTTT. Combining the CDR3 with reference TRBV28 and TRBJ1-1 gives the whole variable domain DVKVTQSSRYLVKRTGEKVFLECVQDMDHENMFWYRQDPGLGLRLIYFSYDVKMKEKGDIPEGYSVSREKKERFSLILESASTNQTSMYLCASSLGTAEAFFGQGTRLTVV.

V usage is TRBV28 and J usage is TRBJ2-3; TRBD2 matches 7 bases. V shed 7 bases, J shed 1 base, and the junction held 8 bases outside the gene matches. CDR3 length: 15 residues. CDR1 and CDR2 (germline): MDHEN, SYDVKM. DNA of the CDR3: TGTGCCAGCACCGACCGGGGGGACGGCACAGATACGCAGTATTTT. Translation gives CASTDRGDGTDTQYF.

This sequence joins TRBV11-2 and TRBJ2-7; possible D gene TRBD2, 6 bases. V was shortened by 4 bases and J by 1 base, with 14 bases between the two germline ends. The CDR3 sequence is 15 residues long. Germline V gene data show CDR1 as SGHAT and CDR2 as FQNNGV. DNA for the CDR3: TGTGCCAGCAGCTACGGGGCGGGATCATCCTACGAGCAGTACTTC. This gives the protein CASSYGAGSSYEQYF.

The chain uses TRBV28 and TRBJ1-1; D may be TRBD1 (6 bases). This CDR3 region has 16 residues. V was cut by 10 bases and J by 0 bases, with 21 bases left in between. From germline, CDR1 is MDHEN and CDR2 SYDVKM. DNA for the CDR3: TGTGCCACCACGCCTGGGGGCGTAGGGGTGAACACTGAAGCTTTCTTT. Its translation: CATTPGGVGVNTEAFF.

This clone has just one count. The chain carries TRBV19 and TRBJ1-2; D perhaps matches TRBD1 (6 bases). The CDR3 has 17 amino acids. Trimming took 0 bases from V and 5 from J, leaving 19 bases between them. CDR1 and CDR2 (germline): LNHDA, SQIVND (reference sequence). The CDR3 sequence: CASSIDGNGWTAYGYTF. DNA for the CDR3: TGTGCCAGTAGTATAGACGGAAACGGCTGGACAGCGTATGGCTACACCTTC.

The rearrangement uses TRBV18 and TRBJ1-5; no firm D call. This CDR3 is 14 amino acids long. The V end lost 0 bases, the J end lost 6 bases, and 9 bases lay between the germline ends. CDR1 is KGHSH and CDR2 is LQKENI in the germline V gene. The CDR3: CASSPPELGQPQHF. The CDR3 nucleotides are TGTGCCAGCTCACCACCTGAGCTAGGTCAGCCCCAGCATTTT.

V usage is TRBV7-9 and J usage is TRBJ2-2; D is uncertain. The V and J ends lost 5 bases and 7 bases respectively, with 14 bases between them. Germline CDR1 and CDR2: SEHNR and FQNEAQ (reference sequence). The CDR3 has 14 residues. CDR3 region: CASSKNPLRGELFF. CDR3 bases: TGTGCCAGCAGCAAAAACCCGTTGCGCGGGGAGCTGTTTTTT.

This CDR3 is CASSQDNIRKRDEGNIQYF. The CDR3 nucleotides are TGTGCCAGCAGCCAAGATAATATCCGGAAGCGGGACGAGGGAAACATTCAGTACTTC. The rearrangement joins TRBV3-1 (or the pseudogene TRBV3-2) to TRBJ2-4; 7 nucleotides align to TRBD2. Germline V gene sequence: CDR1 LGHDT, CDR2 YNNKEL (reference sequence). This CDR3 contains 19 residues. Trimming took 0 bases from V and 6 from J; bases not matched to a gene: 17.

V is TRBV6-5 and J is TRBJ1-3; the D is unclear. Trimming pared 2 bases from V and 3 bases from J, leaving 14 bases between. Looked up from germline, CDR1 is MNHEY and CDR2 is SVGAGI. CDR3 size: 16 residues. In DNA form, the CDR3 reads TGTGCCAGCAGTTACGAGCCGCATGTTCTTGGAAACACCATATATTTT. Amino acids: CASSYEPHVLGNTIYF.

The chain uses TRBV11-2 and TRBJ1-4; 8 positions match TRBD1. This CDR3 spans 15 amino acids. Germline V gene data show CDR1 as SGHAT and CDR2 as FQNNGV. V dropped 4 bases and J dropped 8; count of bases not matched to a gene: 9. The CDR3 DNA is TGTGCCAGCAGCTCACTAACAGGGGGGCTAGAAAAACTGTTTTTT. This encodes CASSSLTGGLEKLFF. Combining the CDR3 with reference TRBV11-2 and TRBJ1-4 gives the whole variable domain EAGVAQSPRYKIIEKRQSVAFWCNPISGHATLYWYQQILGQGPKLLIQFQNNGVVDDSQLPKDRFSAERLKGVDSTLKIQPAKLEDSAVYLCASSSLTGGLEKLFFGSGTQLSVL.

The chain employs TRBV19 and TRBJ1-2; TRBD1 aligns across 7 bases. CDR3 length: 13 amino acids. From germline, CDR1 is LNHDA and CDR2 SQIVND (reference sequence). Trimming at V came to 6 bases and at J to 6 bases, leaving 7 bases not matched to a gene. The DNA for the CDR3 is TGTGCCAGTAGACCCCGGGACAGAGATGGCTACACCTTC. Residues: CASRPRDRDGYTF.

This chain links TRBV3-1 (or the pseudogene TRBV3-2) with TRBJ2-1, with D tentatively TRBD2 (6 bases). There are 15 residues in the CDR3. Trimming removed 1 base at V and 6 bases at J, with 13 bases between. Germline CDR1 is LGHDT and CDR2 is YNNKEL (reference sequence). Written as DNA, the CDR3 is TGTGCCAGCAGCCAAGTGCTTAGCGGCTTCAATGAGCAGTTCTTC. It specifies CASSQVLSGFNEQFF.

Notes on this clone: Germline and junction disagree at one end, which may indicate a read error. The chain couples TRBV30 to TRBJ2-6; D remains unclear. The CDR3 contains 14 residues. CDR1 is GTSNPN, CDR2 SVGIG, per germline (reference sequence). The CDR3, as DNA: TGTGCCTCTACGAAGGAGTCTGCGGCCAACGTCCTGACTTTC. Residues: CASTKESAANVLTF.

The rearrangement joins TRBV11-3 to TRBJ2-2, with 9 bases aligning to TRBD2. Germline CDR1 reads SGHNT; CDR2 reads YENEEA. V shed 5 bases and J 7 bases; nucleotides not matched to a gene: 8. CDR3 size: 15 residues. CDR3 sequence: CASSVLAGVGGELFF. The CDR3 DNA sequence: TGTGCCAGCAGCGTCTTAGCGGGAGTCGGCGGGGAGCTGTTTTTT.

This sequence joins TRBV4-3 and TRBJ1-1, with D perhaps TRBD1 (6 bases). The V end was cut by 1 base, the J end by 4 bases, with 19 bases between. Germline-derived CDR1 and CDR2 are LGHNA and YSLEER. This CDR3 is 17 amino acids long. The CDR3 reads CASSQGQVMGGSTEAFF. The CDR3 DNA reads TGCGCCAGCAGCCAAGGACAGGTGATGGGCGGTTCCACTGAAGCTTTCTTT.